The clone carrying this T cell receptor beta chain was observed once. No antigen is known for it. Some clones are missing from TCRdb's copy, which holds only in-frame ones; the method was immunoSEQ multiplex PCR. The table records approximately 71,000 clones, roughly 90% of them present only once. The entry originates in a study of T cell responses to AZD1222 COVID-19 vaccine. On the study more broadly: Recipients boosted at about 4 weeks or about 12 weeks are pooled. Notes on the study in general: Dominant at 160-218 and 743-854, vaccine-associated CD4 TCRs also spanned spike.

The source of this sequence is an adult in good health. The starting material was peripheral blood, obtained on day 0 of AZD1222 vaccination.

The CDR3, as DNA: TGTGCCACCAGCAGAGATAGGGGCGAAAACACCATATATTTT. As protein: CATSRDRGENTIYF. The V call is TRBV15, the J call TRBJ1-3, with a weak D call TRBD1 (5 bases). Germline V gene lookup returns CDR1 LNHNV and CDR2 YYDKDF (reference sequence). The length of the CDR3 is 14 residues. The germline V and J ends were trimmed by 0 bases and 6 bases, with 9 bases remaining between them.